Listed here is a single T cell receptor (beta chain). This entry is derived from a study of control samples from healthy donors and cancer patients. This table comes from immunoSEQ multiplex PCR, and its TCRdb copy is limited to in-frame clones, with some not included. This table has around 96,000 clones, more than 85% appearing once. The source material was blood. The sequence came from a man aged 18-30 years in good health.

This CDR3 reads CASSFGTGQETQYF. For the CDR3, the DNA is TGTGCCAGCAGCTTTGGGACAGGACAAGAGACCCAGTACTTC. The chain uses TRBV7-9 and TRBJ2-5, with TRBD1 matching 8 bases. Germline trimming cut 3 bases from V and 2 bases from J; bases unmatched to any gene: 2. Germline assignment: CDR1 SEHNR and CDR2 FQNEAQ (reference sequence). This CDR3 region has 14 residues.